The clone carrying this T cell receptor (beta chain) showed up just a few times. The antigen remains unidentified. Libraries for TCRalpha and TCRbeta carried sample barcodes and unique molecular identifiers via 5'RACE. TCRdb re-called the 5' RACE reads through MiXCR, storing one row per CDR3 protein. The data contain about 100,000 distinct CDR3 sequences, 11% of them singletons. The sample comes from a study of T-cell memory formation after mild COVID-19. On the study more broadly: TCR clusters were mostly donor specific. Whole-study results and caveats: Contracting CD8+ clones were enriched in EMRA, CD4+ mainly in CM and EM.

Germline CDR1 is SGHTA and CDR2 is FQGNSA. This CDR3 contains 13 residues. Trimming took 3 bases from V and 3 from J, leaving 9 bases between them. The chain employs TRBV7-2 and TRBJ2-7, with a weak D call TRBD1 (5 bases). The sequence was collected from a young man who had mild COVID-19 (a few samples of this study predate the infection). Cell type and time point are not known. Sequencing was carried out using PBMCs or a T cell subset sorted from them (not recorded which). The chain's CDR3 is CASSFRRGYEQYF. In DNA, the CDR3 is TGTGCCAGCAGCTTTCGTAGGGGCTACGAGCAGTACTTC.